These T cell receptor beta chains were read from a single sample in a study of T cells in Graves' hyperthyroidism and ophthalmopathy. One entry per CDR3 protein, called by TCRdb with MiXCR from the multiplex PCR reads. Of 400,000 to 450,000 distinct CDR3 sequences listed, roughly 15% were seen once; the top ten hold around 14%. The sequenced material came from blood. The receptors were sampled from a man between 18 and 35 years old with Graves' ophthalmopathy. CDR3s include the opening cysteine and the closing phenylalanine or tryptophan. The D gene is left open where the match is weak. Not all rows give a size; the values are once, few, many and, for expanded clones, a class.

cdr3_length: 15; d_call: TRBD2; j_call: TRBJ2-7; v_call: TRBV20-1; clone_size: many; cdr3_aa: CSARRGAGGPYEQYF; cdr3_nt: TGCAGTGCCAGGAGGGGAGCGGGAGGGCCCTACGAGCAGTACTTC
cdr3_length: 13; d_call: NA; j_call: TRBJ1-1; v_call: TRBV6-1; clone_size: many; cdr3_aa: CASSWTGRTEAFF; cdr3_nt: TGTGCCAGCAGTTGGACCGGGCGCACTGAAGCTTTCTTT
cdr3_length: 15; d_call: TRBD1; j_call: TRBJ1-1; v_call: TRBV19; clone_size: once; cdr3_aa: CASSQRQGAFGEAFF; cdr3_nt: TGTGCCAGTAGTCAACGACAGGGGGCCTTTGGTGAAGCTTTCTTT
cdr3_length: 14; d_call: NA; j_call: TRBJ1-3; v_call: TRBV2; clone_size: few; cdr3_aa: CASPGRASGNTIYF; cdr3_nt: TGTGCCAGCCCCGGCCGTGCCTCTGGAAACACCATATATTTT
cdr3_length: 14; d_call: NA; j_call: TRBJ2-7; v_call: TRBV11-2; clone_size: many; cdr3_aa: CASSLGPSGVEQYF; cdr3_nt: TGTGCCAGCAGCTTAGGTCCGTCGGGGGTCGAGCAGTACTTC
cdr3_length: 15; d_call: NA; j_call: TRBJ2-6; v_call: TRBV10-2; clone_size: NA; cdr3_aa: CASSDGRTGANVLTF; cdr3_nt: TGCGCCAGCAGTGACGGCCGGACTGGGGCCAACGTCCTGACTTTC
cdr3_length: 16; d_call: TRBD1; j_call: TRBJ2-2; v_call: TRBV15; clone_size: NA; cdr3_aa: CATSRTGTGGTGELFF; cdr3_nt: TGTGCCACCAGCAGAACCGGGACAGGGGGCACCGGGGAGCTGTTTTTT
cdr3_length: 15; d_call: NA; j_call: TRBJ2-3; v_call: TRBV19; clone_size: few; cdr3_aa: CASTAGQGRTDTQYF; cdr3_nt: TGTGCCAGTACGGCCGGGCAGGGACGCACAGATACGCAGTATTTT
cdr3_length: 16; d_call: TRBD2; j_call: TRBJ2-7; v_call: TRBV5-1; clone_size: few; cdr3_aa: CASSFRSGRAGYEQYF; cdr3_nt: TGCGCCAGCAGCTTCCGTAGCGGGAGGGCCGGGTACGAGCAGTACTTC
cdr3_length: 16; d_call: TRBD2; j_call: TRBJ2-1; v_call: TRBV12-3/TRBV12-4; clone_size: few; cdr3_aa: CASSLAPGLAFNEQFF; cdr3_nt: TGTGCCAGCAGTTTAGCCCCGGGACTAGCGTTCAATGAGCAGTTCTTC
cdr3_length: 14; d_call: NA; j_call: TRBJ2-1; v_call: TRBV19; clone_size: NA; cdr3_aa: CASSIDTVYNEQFF; cdr3_nt: TGTGCCAGTAGTATAGATACTGTCTACAATGAGCAGTTCTTC
cdr3_length: 11; d_call: NA; j_call: TRBJ2-1; v_call: TRBV29-1; clone_size: few; cdr3_aa: CSVWVYNEQFF; cdr3_nt: TGCAGCGTCTGGGTTTACAATGAGCAGTTCTTC
cdr3_length: 15; d_call: NA; j_call: TRBJ2-7; v_call: TRBV9; clone_size: many; cdr3_aa: CASSVAGVGAYEQYF; cdr3_nt: TGTGCCAGCAGCGTAGCAGGGGTCGGTGCCTACGAGCAGTACTTC
cdr3_length: 17; d_call: TRBD1; j_call: TRBJ2-6; v_call: TRBV11-2; clone_size: many; cdr3_aa: CASRKGQGGSGANVLTF; cdr3_nt: TGTGCCAGCAGAAAGGGACAGGGAGGCTCTGGGGCCAACGTCCTGACTTTC
cdr3_length: 15; d_call: NA; j_call: TRBJ2-7; v_call: TRBV20-1; clone_size: few; cdr3_aa: CSARGWTDNSYEQYF; cdr3_nt: TGCAGTGCTAGAGGCTGGACAGACAACTCCTACGAGCAGTACTTC
cdr3_length: 20; d_call: NA; j_call: TRBJ1-2; v_call: TRBV24-1; clone_size: few; cdr3_aa: CATGYIRGALHPRGAYGYTF; cdr3_nt: TGTGCCACCGGATACATTAGGGGGGCGTTGCATCCCCGCGGGGCGTATGGCTACACCTTC
cdr3_length: 12; d_call: TRBD1; j_call: TRBJ2-7; v_call: TRBV2; clone_size: many; cdr3_aa: CASRTGVEEQYF; cdr3_nt: TGTGCCAGCAGGACAGGGGTTGAAGAGCAGTACTTC
cdr3_length: 15; d_call: NA; j_call: TRBJ2-2; v_call: TRBV20-1; clone_size: many; cdr3_aa: CSARGMGADTGELFF; cdr3_nt: TGCAGTGCTAGAGGGATGGGGGCGGACACCGGGGAGCTGTTTTTT
cdr3_length: 16; d_call: NA; j_call: TRBJ2-5; v_call: TRBV11-3; clone_size: NA; cdr3_aa: CASSLRSRRDKETQYF; cdr3_nt: TGTGCCAGCAGCCTCAGAAGCAGGAGGGATAAAGAGACCCAGTACTTC
cdr3_length: 16; d_call: NA; j_call: TRBJ2-1; v_call: TRBV27; clone_size: medium-sized; cdr3_aa: CASSLYFGQNYNEQFF; cdr3_nt: TGTGCCAGCAGTTTATATTTCGGGCAGAACTACAATGAGCAGTTCTTC